Presented here are 24 T cell receptor beta chains from one specimen sequenced in a study of shared clonotypes between healthy human individuals. Here immunoSEQ multiplex PCR was the method, and the copy in TCRdb shows in-frame clones only, minus some. This sample has 1.5 million to 2.5 million clones, with about 94% found just once. CD8 cells classed as naive were CD45RO-negative and positively selected for CCR7, excluding terminally differentiated effector memory CD45RA+ cells. The sample comprised naive CD8+ T cells sorted from blood. These receptors all come from a man aged 18 to 30 in good health.

A single count supports this clone. The chain carries TRBV7-2 and TRBJ2-2; either TRBD1 or TRBD2 may fit D (5 bases each). This CDR3 is 16 amino acids long. Trimming pared 0 bases from V and 3 bases from J, leaving 11 bases between. CDR1 is SGHTA, CDR2 FQGNSA, per germline. The CDR3 sequence is CASSLAGRGDTGELFF. In DNA, the CDR3 is TGTGCCAGCAGCTTAGCTGGTAGAGGGGACACCGGGGAGCTGTTTTTT.

The chain has TRBV7-2 and TRBJ1-3, with D maybe TRBD1 (5 bases). Trimming pared 1 base from V and 0 bases from J, leaving 10 bases between. Germline CDR1 SGHTA, CDR2 FQGNSA. The CDR3 is 16 amino acids. The chain's CDR3 is CASSLGSGGSGNTIYF. The DNA for the CDR3 is TGTGCCAGCAGCTTAGGCTCCGGGGGCTCTGGAAACACCATATATTTT.

J is TRBJ1-5 and V is TRBV10-2, with no clear D. This CDR3 spans 13 amino acids. Germline values: CDR1 WSHSY, CDR2 SAAADI. Deletions cut 2 bases from V and 4 bases from J, with 6 bases between. The CDR3 loop is CASSEGGNQPQHF. The DNA of the CDR3 is TGCGCCAGCAGTGAGGGAGGGAATCAGCCCCAGCATTTT.

This chain joins TRBV7-9 and TRBJ2-5; 10 nucleotides agree with TRBD1. Germline CDR1 SEHNR, CDR2 FQNEAQ (reference sequence). Germline trimming cut 1 base from V and 4 bases from J; bases unmatched to any gene: 12. The CDR3 consists of 18 residues. The CDR3 protein is CASSLGDRGLFEGETQYF. CDR3 coding DNA: TGTGCCAGCAGCTTAGGAGACAGGGGGCTGTTTGAAGGAGAGACCCAGTACTTC.

This sequence joins TRBV4-3 and TRBJ1-5, with D maybe TRBD1 (6 bases). Between the trimmed V and J ends, which lost 1 base and 4 bases, there was a span of 11 bases. This CDR3 spans 15 amino acids. Germline CDR1 reads LGHNA; CDR2 reads YSLEER. The CDR3 region is CASSQVTGPNQPQHF. DNA for the CDR3: TGCGCCAGCAGCCAAGTGACAGGCCCAAATCAGCCCCAGCATTTT.

V and J are TRBV4-1 and TRBJ1-6; TRBD1 might be the D (5 bases). The CDR3 totals 17 residues. Germline V lookup: CDR1 MGHRA, CDR2 YSYEKL. The V end was cut by 4 bases, the J end by 0 bases, with 13 bases between. CDR3 sequence reads: CASSPSTGSSYNSPLHF. The CDR3 coding sequence is TGCGCCAGCAGCCCAAGCACAGGTAGCTCCTATAATTCACCCCTCCACTTT.

This sequence joins TRBV27 and TRBJ2-1, with TRBD2 matching over 8 bases. The CDR3 extends over 16 amino acids. Germline CDR1 reads MNHEY; CDR2 reads SMNVEV (reference sequence). J lost 2 bases, V lost 2 bases, and 5 bases had no gene match. The CDR3: CASSLDREGTYNEQFF. The CDR3 nucleotides are TGTGCCAGCAGTTTAGACCGGGAGGGTACCTACAATGAGCAGTTCTTC.

The V gene is TRBV5-8, the J gene TRBJ1-1, with 7 bases fitting TRBD1. The CDR3 length is 14 residues. V dropped 5 bases and J dropped 2; count of bases not matched to a gene: 6. Germline assignment: CDR1 SGHTS and CDR2 YDEGEE. In DNA form, the CDR3 reads TGTGCCAGCAGTTTCGGGACAGTTAACACTGAAGCTTTCTTT. This gives the protein CASSFGTVNTEAFF.

V and J are TRBV9 and TRBJ2-2; 9 nucleotides align to TRBD2. The CDR3 contains 17 residues. The germline gives CDR1 SGDLS, CDR2 YYNGEE. V dropped 3 bases and J dropped 1; count of bases not matched to a gene: 7. DNA for the CDR3: TGTGCCAGCAGCGAAAACAGACTAGCGGTGAACACCGGGGAGCTGTTTTTT. This gives the protein CASSENRLAVNTGELFF.

The chain couples TRBV2 to TRBJ2-7; either TRBD1 or TRBD2 may supply D (5 bases each). Germline loops: CDR1 SNHLY, CDR2 FYNNEI. The V end was cut by 5 bases, the J end by 4 bases, with 12 bases between. CDR3 length: 13 amino acids. This chain's CDR3 is CASSLSWGYEQYF. The CDR3, as DNA: TGTGCCAGCAGTCTCTCATGGGGGTACGAGCAGTACTTC.

This chain connects TRBV27 to TRBJ2-6; D is tentatively TRBD1 or TRBD2 (6 bases each). Germline CDR1 reads MNHEY; CDR2 reads SMNVEV (reference sequence). V was clipped by 6 bases and J by 2 bases, with 20 bases between them. The CDR3 length is 18 residues. The CDR3 loop is CASSSHGGGYTGANVLTF. The CDR3 DNA sequence: TGTGCCAGCAGCTCCCACGGGGGCGGGTATACTGGGGCCAACGTCCTGACTTTC. The full variable domain, in which reference TRBV27 and TRBJ2-6 provide the parts outside the CDR3, is EAQVTQNPRYLITVTGKKLTVTCSQNMNHEYMSWYRQDPGLGLRQIYYSMNVEVTDKGDVPEGYKVSRKEKRNFPLILESPSPNQTSLYFCASSSHGGGYTGANVLTFGAGSRLTVL.

J is TRBJ2-3 and V is TRBV27; D is unclear. The ends were cut back, 1 base at V and 1 base at J, with 12 bases in the middle. Germline V lookup: CDR1 MNHEY, CDR2 SMNVEV (reference sequence). This CDR3 has 16 residues. The CDR3 sequence: CASSLLRPVGTDTQYF. As DNA, the CDR3 is TGTGCCAGCAGTTTATTACGGCCGGTAGGCACAGATACGCAGTATTTT.

The chain is built from TRBV4-2 and TRBJ2-5, with TRBD2 identical over 8 bases. The CDR3 runs to 17 residues. Germline V gene sequence: CDR1 LGHNA, CDR2 YNFKEQ. Losses at the gene ends were 6 bases for V and 0 bases for J; bases not matched to a gene: 12. This CDR3 is CASSPVWRGVDQETQYF. CDR3 nucleotide sequence: TGTGCCAGCAGTCCTGTCTGGCGGGGGGTCGACCAAGAGACCCAGTACTTC.

The genes are TRBV4-3 and TRBJ2-7, with 9 nucleotides matching TRBD1. Germline V lookup: CDR1 LGHNA, CDR2 YSLEER. Trimming cost V 4 bases and J 3 bases; bases outside gene matches: 4. This CDR3 comprises 14 residues. Written as DNA, the CDR3 is TGCGCCAGCAGCCTTACGACAGGGGGCTACGAGCAGTACTTC. Its protein is CASSLTTGGYEQYF.

The chain combines TRBV15 with TRBJ2-2; D is uncertain. V shed 6 bases and J shed 6 bases, with 8 bases lying between them. Germline V lookup: CDR1 LNHNV, CDR2 YYDKDF (reference sequence). The CDR3 runs to 12 residues. CDR3 in amino acids: CATRPTPGELFF. CDR3 in DNA: TGTGCCACCAGACCCACCCCCGGGGAGCTGTTTTTT. Full variable domain (rest looked up from reference TRBV15 and TRBJ2-2): DAMVIQNPRYQVTQFGKPVTLSCSQTLNHNVMYWYQQKSSQAPKLLFHYYDKDFNNEADTPDNFQSRRPNTSFCFLDIRSPGLGDTAMYLCATRPTPGELFFGEGSRLTVL.

Details on this clone: Additional DNA sequences in this sample encode the identical CDR3. The CDR3: CASSSGTDNQPQHF. The CDR3 DNA reads as TGCGCCAGCAGCTCAGGGACAGACAATCAGCCCCAGCATTTT. V and J are TRBV5-1 and TRBJ1-5; TRBD1 aligns across 7 bases. The CDR3 totals 14 residues. V dropped 3 bases and J dropped 3; count of bases not matched to a gene: 3. Germline V gives CDR1 SGHRS, CDR2 YFSETQ.

This clone was counted a single time. The chain has TRBV10-3 and TRBJ2-3, with 12 positions matching TRBD1. Germline assignment: CDR1 ENHRY and CDR2 SYGVKD. This CDR3 has 17 amino acids. With V trimmed by 2 bases and J by 6 bases, 9 bases remained unmatched. The CDR3: CAISEPGQGAIGDTQYF. DNA for the CDR3: TGTGCCATCAGTGAGCCGGGACAGGGGGCGATCGGGGATACGCAGTATTTT.

This clone was recorded once. In the same sample, other DNA sequences code for this CDR3. V gene TRBV6-6 combines with J gene TRBJ1-2, with TRBD1 matching over 8 bases. The CDR3 runs to 13 residues. V lost 5 bases, J lost 4 bases, and 3 bases stayed unmatched. Germline V CDR1 and CDR2: MNHNY, SVGAGI (reference sequence). The CDR3 spells CASSPGTGYGYTF. DNA of the CDR3: TGTGCCAGCAGTCCTGGGACAGGCTATGGCTACACCTTC.

The rearrangement joins TRBV2 to TRBJ1-6; D uncertain. Trimming removed 7 bases from V and 0 bases from J, with 13 bases in between. CDR1 is SNHLY, CDR2 FYNNEI, per germline. CDR3 length: 16 residues. The CDR3 loop reads CASIVLESSYNSPLHF. DNA for the CDR3: TGTGCCAGCATCGTTCTGGAAAGCTCCTATAATTCACCCCTCCACTTT. Using reference TRBV2 and TRBJ1-6 for the parts outside the CDR3, the full variable domain is EPEVTQTPSHQVTQMGQEVILRCVPISNHLYFYWYRQILGQKVEFLVSFYNNEISEKSEIFDDQFSVERPDGSNFTLKIRSTKLEDSAMYFCASIVLESSYNSPLHFGNGTRLTVT.

The rearrangement links TRBV7-9 to TRBJ2-7; D might be TRBD2 (5 bases). Per germline, CDR1 SEHNR and CDR2 FQNEAQ (reference sequence). This CDR3 has 14 amino acids. V lost 1 base and J lost 2, with 9 bases in between. In nucleotides, the CDR3 is TGTGCCAGCAGCTTAGTAAACGGGGCCTACGAGCAGTACTTC. Its protein product is CASSLVNGAYEQYF.

This clone was detected a few times. In the same sample, other DNA sequences code for this CDR3. The CDR3 region is CSVDGGGYGYTF. The CDR3 nucleotides read TGCAGCGTTGATGGAGGGGGCTATGGCTACACCTTC. The chain combines TRBV29-1 with TRBJ1-2, with a possible D match to TRBD1 (6 bases). V gave up 3 bases and J gave up 4 bases, with 9 bases separating them. CDR3 length equals 12 residues. The germline gives CDR1 SQVTM, CDR2 ANQGSEA.

This rearrangement joins TRBV25-1 to TRBJ2-7, with a tentative D call TRBD2 (5 bases). V lost 5 bases, J lost 4 bases, and 15 bases lay in between. CDR3 length equals 14 residues. CDR1 is MGHDK and CDR2 is SYGVNS in the germline V gene. The CDR3 region is CASSPGADGYEQYF. For the CDR3, the DNA is TGTGCCAGCAGTCCAGGAGCGGACGGGTACGAGCAGTACTTC.

This chain uses TRBV4-1 with TRBJ1-6; 9 bases line up with TRBD1. The V gene end was trimmed by 3 bases and the J gene end by 9 bases; junction bases not matched to a gene: 9. The length of the CDR3 is 16 residues. CDR1 and CDR2 from the germline V gene are MGHRA and YSYEKL. The CDR3: CASSHTWDREVSPLHF. The CDR3 DNA reads as TGCGCCAGCAGCCACACCTGGGACAGGGAGGTTTCACCCCTCCACTTT.

The chain joins TRBV5-1 to TRBJ1-3; weak D call: TRBD1 (5 bases). Deletions cut 3 bases from V and 0 bases from J, with 7 bases between. Germline assignment: CDR1 SGHRS and CDR2 YFSETQ. The CDR3 covers 14 residues. The CDR3 spells CASSSGVSGNTIYF. The CDR3 bases are TGCGCCAGCAGCTCGGGGGTCTCTGGAAACACCATATATTTT.